Each of the 7 T cell receptor beta chains below was sequenced from the same sample in a study of blood T cell repertoires in COVID-19. Clones were read by immunoSEQ multiplex PCR, and TCRdb kept only the in-frame ones, dropping some. The sample lists around 180,000 clones, under 80% occurring once. Specimen: peripheral blood. The receptors originated from a woman older than 75 with acute or convalescent COVID-19.

The rearrangement joins TRBV29-1 to TRBJ2-1, with 7 bases lining up with TRBD2. Germline CDR1 is SQVTM and CDR2 is ANQGSEA. The CDR3 extends over 16 amino acids. With V trimmed by 5 bases and J by 0 bases, 10 bases remained unmatched. The CDR3 here is CSVRSPGLPSYNEQFF. In DNA form, the CDR3 reads TGCAGCGTTCGTAGCCCGGGACTACCCTCCTACAATGAGCAGTTCTTC.

This chain joins TRBV28 and TRBJ1-5; TRBD1 agrees at 7 bases. The CDR3 is 15 amino acids. The V gene's germline CDR1 is MDHEN and CDR2 SYDVKM. V was clipped by 5 bases and J by 1 base; unmatched bases: 5. This CDR3 reads CASSRTGLSNQPQHF. DNA for the CDR3: TGTGCCAGCAGTCGGACAGGATTAAGCAATCAGCCCCAGCATTTT.

The chain combines TRBV2 with TRBJ2-7; 8 positions match TRBD2. Germline assignment: CDR1 SNHLY and CDR2 FYNNEI. The CDR3 extends over 15 amino acids. The V segment lost 3 bases and the J segment 6 bases; nucleotides outside the gene matches: 10. Here the CDR3 reads CASSEGGGRRVEQYF. CDR3 DNA sequence: TGTGCCAGCAGTGAGGGTGGCGGGAGGAGGGTCGAGCAGTACTTC.

V usage is TRBV11-2 and J usage is TRBJ2-5, with 9 bases lining up with TRBD1. This CDR3 has 15 residues. Germline V lookup: CDR1 SGHAT, CDR2 FQNNGV. V lost 0 bases, J lost 7 bases, and 6 bases stayed unmatched. The DNA for the CDR3 is TGTGCCAGCAGCTTAGAACAGGGGGCTAAAGGGACCCAGTACTTC. Amino acids: CASSLEQGAKGTQYF.

This clone was counted only a few times. Other DNA sequences in this sample translate to the same CDR3. The V gene is TRBV2, the J gene TRBJ2-5; D is perhaps TRBD1 (5 bases). The germline V gene has CDR1 SNHLY and CDR2 FYNNEI. The CDR3 has 14 amino acids. Trimming took 0 bases from V and 4 from J, leaving 9 bases between them. The CDR3 sequence is CASSEAAGRETQYF. In DNA, the CDR3 is TGTGCCAGCAGTGAAGCGGCAGGGCGAGAGACCCAGTACTTC. Using reference TRBV2 and TRBJ2-5 for the parts outside the CDR3, the full variable domain is EPEVTQTPSHQVTQMGQEVILRCVPISNHLYFYWYRQILGQKVEFLVSFYNNEISEKSEIFDDQFSVERPDGSNFTLKIRSTKLEDSAMYFCASSEAAGRETQYFGPGTRLLVL.

The chain combines TRBV28 with TRBJ1-3; possibly TRBD1 for D (6 bases). CDR1 is MDHEN and CDR2 is SYDVKM in the germline V gene. The CDR3 runs 17 residues. V was shortened by 5 bases and J by 9 bases, with 26 bases between the two germline ends. The CDR3 coding sequence is TGTGCCAGCAGTCTAAACTACCAGGGGCCATCGGGGGGCACCATATATTTT. Its protein product is CASSLNYQGPSGGTIYF. The full variable domain, in which reference TRBV28 and TRBJ1-3 provide the parts outside the CDR3, is DVKVTQSSRYLVKRTGEKVFLECVQDMDHENMFWYRQDPGLGLRLIYFSYDVKMKEKGDIPEGYSVSREKKERFSLILESASTNQTSMYLCASSLNYQGPSGGTIYFGEGSWLTVV.

This chain connects TRBV19 to TRBJ2-2, with TRBD1 identical over 9 bases. This CDR3 comprises 15 residues. Germline CDR1 LNHDA, CDR2 SQIVND (reference sequence). After removal of 4 bases from V and 5 bases from J, the junction contained 5 bases not matched to a gene. This CDR3 reads CASSTRQGETGELFF. The CDR3 DNA sequence: TGTGCCAGTAGTACAAGACAGGGGGAAACCGGGGAGCTGTTTTTT.